One sample yielded the 32 T cell receptor beta chains listed below, sequenced in a study of blood T cells in healthy people across ages. It was with a sample-barcoded 5' primer and a J-beta primer mix that a second PCR of about 6 to 12 cycles was run. TCRdb reanalysed the 5' RACE reads using MiXCR and keeps one entry per CDR3 protein. The sample lists 2 million or so distinct CDR3 sequences; just under 50% were seen once. Material for sequencing was blood. Receptors originate from a woman in her thirties or forties in good health.

The CDR3 DNA sequence: TGTGCCAGCAGTTACTCTGGTTTTGGCAGGGACCCCTACGAGCAGTACTTC. This encodes CASSYSGFGRDPYEQYF. The V call is TRBV6-5, the J call TRBJ2-7; D may match TRBD1 or TRBD2 (5 bases each). Deletions cut 0 bases from V and 2 bases from J, with 17 bases between. The germline V gene has CDR1 MNHEY and CDR2 SVGAGI. This CDR3 is 17 amino acids long.

In this sample, this clonotype turned up a few times. The gene calls are TRBV29-1 and TRBJ1-5, with D perhaps TRBD1 (5 bases). V gave up 0 bases and J gave up 7 bases, with 10 bases separating them. The germline CDR1 and CDR2 sequences are SQVTM and ANQGSEA. This CDR3 spans 13 amino acids. Here the CDR3 DNA reads TGCAGCGTTGAAGAGGCCGGGGGACAGCCCCAGCATTTT. Its protein product is CSVEEAGGQPQHF.

The chain carries TRBV6-6 and TRBJ2-7; TRBD1 might be the D (6 bases). The DNA end lines up better with TRBJ2-5; the J call may be wrong. CDR1 is MNHNY, CDR2 SVGAGI, per germline (reference sequence). The CDR3 totals 16 residues. In nucleotides, the CDR3 is TGTGCCAGCAGCCGCAGGGGTCGGGCCCAGGGAGAGACCCAGTACTTC. Protein: CASSRRGRAQGETQYF.

This clonotype was counted only a few times. V is TRBV6-6 and J is TRBJ2-3; 7 bases line up with TRBD1. The CDR3 runs to 15 residues. The V gene end was trimmed by 6 bases and the J gene end by 0 bases; junction bases not matched to a gene: 6. CDR1 MNHNY and CDR2 SVGAGI come from the germline V gene (reference sequence). CDR3: CASSDGQASTDTQYF. Here the CDR3 DNA reads TGTGCCAGCAGCGACGGACAGGCGAGCACAGATACGCAGTATTTT.

The rearrangement joins TRBV7-2 to TRBJ1-4; D not resolved. The CDR3 runs 16 residues. CDR1 and CDR2 (germline): SGHTA, FQGNSA. Trimming took off 2 bases at V and 6 bases at J, with 16 bases between the two ends. CDR3 region: CASSLLSRAIDEKLFF. DNA of the CDR3: TGTGCCAGCAGCTTATTGTCCCGGGCGATCGATGAAAAACTGTTTTTT.

The chain employs TRBV11-1 and TRBJ1-6, with a possible D match to TRBD1 (5 bases). CDR1 is SGHAT, CDR2 FQDESV, per germline (reference sequence). The CDR3 has 15 residues. Trimming removed 1 base from V and 9 bases from J, with 13 bases in between. This chain's CDR3 is CASSLEGKSTSPLHF. The CDR3 DNA reads TGTGCCAGCAGCTTAGAGGGGAAATCTACTTCACCCCTCCACTTT.

On this clonotype itself: The germline gene is not matched at one end of the junction; a read error may be the cause. The rearrangement links TRBV6-6 to TRBJ2-7; 9 nucleotides line up with TRBD2. CDR3 length equals 13 residues. The germline V gene encodes CDR1 MNHNY and CDR2 SVGAGI (reference sequence). CDR3 residues: CTSGGLSYNEQYF. CDR3 in DNA: TGTACCAGCGGGGGGCTCTCCTACAATGAGCAGTACTTC.

The chain employs TRBV12-3 or TRBV12-4 and TRBJ2-6; possibly TRBD1 or TRBD2 for D (5 bases each). The CDR3 is 16 residues long. V lost 3 bases, J lost 4 bases, and 13 bases lay in between. The CDR3 loop reads CASSLNQGPGANVLTF. For the CDR3, the DNA is TGTGCCAGCAGTTTGAACCAGGGACCCGGGGCCAACGTCCTGACTTTC.

This clonotype was detected a few times. The chain couples TRBV6-5 to TRBJ2-7; D perhaps matches TRBD2 (5 bases). Germline CDR1 MNHEY, CDR2 SVGAGI. V lost 6 bases and J 3 bases, leaving 18 bases between the germline ends. The length of the CDR3 is 15 residues. The CDR3 here is CASRRTRTVNYEQYF. The CDR3 nucleotides are TGTGCCAGCAGGCGTACTAGGACCGTGAACTACGAGCAGTACTTC.

This clonotype was found a few times. J is TRBJ2-1 and V is TRBV12-3 or TRBV12-4, with TRBD2 matching 8 bases. The CDR3 runs 16 residues. V trimming: 3 bases; J trimming: 2 bases; junction bases outside the gene matches: 6. The CDR3 region is CASSFPTGGPYNEQFF. The CDR3 nucleotides read TGTGCCAGCAGTTTCCCCACGGGGGGGCCCTACAATGAGCAGTTCTTC.

V is TRBV28 and J is TRBJ2-1; tentative D call: TRBD1 (7 bases). The V end was cut by 5 bases, the J end by 3 bases, with 17 bases between. The length of the CDR3 is 16 residues. The germline V gene encodes CDR1 MDHEN and CDR2 SYDVKM. CDR3 nucleotide sequence: TGTGCCAGCAGTGTATCCAGGGGGACTTACTACAATGAGCAGTTCTTC. Its protein is CASSVSRGTYYNEQFF.

This clonotype was seen more than once but under ten times. Here the CDR3 reads CSARLPPGGGAETQYF. The CDR3 DNA reads TGCAGTGCTAGACTACCCCCTGGCGGGGGGGCAGAGACCCAGTACTTC. The gene calls are TRBV20-1 and TRBJ2-5; TRBD2 matches at 9 bases. CDR3 length: 16 amino acids. V shed 2 bases, J shed 4 bases, and the junction held 11 bases outside the gene matches. Germline lookup yields CDR1 DFQATT and CDR2 SNEGSKA (reference sequence).

The chain uses TRBV6-1 and TRBJ2-7; either TRBD1 or TRBD2 may supply D (5 bases each). Germline CDR1 is MNHNS and CDR2 is SASEGT. This CDR3 spans 14 amino acids. Trimming stripped 6 bases from V and 3 bases from J, with 15 bases between. CDR3 loop: CASRALGDHYEQYF. DNA for the CDR3: TGTGCCAGCAGGGCACTGGGGGATCACTACGAGCAGTACTTC.

The chain is built from TRBV15 and TRBJ1-2; a possible D gene is TRBD1 (6 bases). The V end lost 6 bases, the J end lost 4 bases, and 15 bases lay between the germline ends. The CDR3 has 14 amino acids. Germline-derived CDR1 and CDR2 are LNHNV and YYDKDF (reference sequence). The CDR3 DNA sequence: TGTGCCACCAGGAAACAGGGTTCGGGCTATGGCTACACCTTC. Its translation is CATRKQGSGYGYTF.

This chain links TRBV29-1 with TRBJ1-2, with D unresolved. Trimming pared 3 bases from V and 4 bases from J, leaving 12 bases between. The CDR3 runs 13 residues. Germline CDR1 is SQVTM and CDR2 is ANQGSEA. In DNA form, the CDR3 reads TGCAGCGTTGATAAGGACGGTACCTATGGCTACACCTTC. This sequence encodes CSVDKDGTYGYTF.

V usage is TRBV4-3 and J usage is TRBJ2-5, with 11 bases fitting TRBD2. Germline CDR1 and CDR2: LGHNA and YSLEER. This CDR3 spans 15 amino acids. Trimming removed 1 base from V and 13 bases from J; junction bases left unmatched: 11. DNA of the CDR3: TGCGCCAGCAGCCAAGGACTAGCGGGGATGTACGAGCGGTACTTC. It is translated as CASSQGLAGMYERYF.

The chain joins TRBV10-3 to TRBJ2-5; D is undetermined. CDR3 length: 14 residues. Trimming stripped 0 bases from V and 2 bases from J, with 7 bases between. Germline V gene sequence: CDR1 ENHRY, CDR2 SYGVKD. The DNA of the CDR3 is TGTGCCATCAGTGAGTCGGTACGACAAGAGACCCAGTACTTC. Translation: CAISESVRQETQYF.

The rearrangement uses TRBV13 and TRBJ2-3, with TRBD2 matching over 10 bases. CDR1 is PRHDT, CDR2 FYEKMQ, per germline (reference sequence). V lost 4 bases, J lost 7 bases, and 8 bases stayed unmatched. The CDR3 has 15 amino acids. DNA for the CDR3: TGTGCCAGCAGCTCCCCGGCTAGCGGGGGAAATACGCAGTATTTT. Protein product: CASSSPASGGNTQYF.

The DNA for the CDR3 is TGTGCCAGCAGCCCGGAAGGGGGCCGGTCCTACAATGAGCAGTTCTTC. Encoded protein: CASSPEGGRSYNEQFF. This chain joins TRBV5-8 and TRBJ2-1; 7 bases are shared with TRBD1. In germline, CDR1 is SGHTS, CDR2 YDEGEE. V shed 4 bases, J shed 1 base, and the junction held 8 bases outside the gene matches. CDR3 size: 16 residues. Together with reference TRBV5-8 and TRBJ2-1, the CDR3 gives the full variable domain: EAGVTQSPTHLIKTRGQQATLRCSPISGHTSVYWYQQALGLGLQFLLWYDEGEERNRGNFPPRFSGRQFPNYSSELNVNALELEDSALYLCASSPEGGRSYNEQFFGPGTRLTVL.

The chain links TRBV4-3 to TRBJ1-2; TRBD1 is a possible D gene (5 bases). The CDR3 length is 16 residues. V lost 1 base to trimming and J lost 4 bases, with 16 bases between them. Germline V lookup: CDR1 LGHNA, CDR2 YSLEER. CDR3 coding DNA: TGCGCCAGCAGCCAAGCTACCGGGACGGTACTCTATGGCTACACCTTC. This translates into CASSQATGTVLYGYTF.

V gene TRBV29-1 combines with J gene TRBJ2-1; 7 nucleotides agree with TRBD1. The germline V gene has CDR1 SQVTM and CDR2 ANQGSEA. V was clipped by 4 bases and J by 13 bases; unmatched bases: 13. The CDR3 extends over 13 amino acids. CDR3: CSVVTGPGQAQFF. CDR3 DNA sequence: TGCAGCGTTGTAACAGGTCCCGGACAGGCTCAGTTCTTC.

This chain connects TRBV29-1 to TRBJ1-2; no reliable D call. Per the germline V gene, CDR1 is SQVTM and CDR2 is ANQGSEA. Between the trimmed V and J ends, which lost 0 bases and 5 bases, there was a span of 7 bases. The CDR3 runs to 12 residues. The CDR3 region is CSVEDQFYGYTF. The CDR3, as DNA: TGCAGCGTTGAAGATCAGTTTTATGGCTACACCTTC. Based on the CDR3 plus reference TRBV29-1 and TRBJ1-2, the full variable domain is SAVISQKPSRDICQRGTSLTIQCQVDSQVTMMFWYRQQPGQSLTLIATANQGSEATYESGFVIDKFPISRPNLTFSTLTVSNMSPEDSSIYLCSVEDQFYGYTFGSGTRLTVV.

The V and J genes are TRBV20-1 and TRBJ1-5, with 7 bases matching TRBD1. Germline V gene sequence: CDR1 DFQATT, CDR2 SNEGSKA (reference sequence). CDR3 size: 14 residues. V lost 6 bases, J lost 3 bases, and 8 bases stayed unmatched. DNA of the CDR3: TGCAGTGCGCCCGACAGGGTGAACAATCAGCCCCAGCATTTT. Protein: CSAPDRVNNQPQHF.

This clonotype was seen many times. This chain connects TRBV5-1 to TRBJ2-7; D is unclear. The CDR3 runs 12 residues. The V gene lost 0 bases and the J gene lost 2 bases, with 3 bases spanning the gap. Germline-derived CDR1 and CDR2 are SGHRS and YFSETQ. The CDR3 DNA sequence: TGCGCCAGCAGCTTGGACACCTACGAGCAGTACTTC. It yields the protein CASSLDTYEQYF.

This clonotype was observed a few times. The rearrangement uses TRBV7-9 and TRBJ2-3; a possible D gene is TRBD1 (6 bases). Germline V gives CDR1 SEHNR, CDR2 FQNEAQ (reference sequence). This CDR3 is built from 15 residues. Deletions cut 4 bases from V and 4 bases from J, with 15 bases between. For the CDR3, the DNA is TGTGCCAGCAGCTCGGCCGGGACAAGGGCAGATACGCAGTATTTT. Translation: CASSSAGTRADTQYF.

This chain links TRBV5-1 with TRBJ2-7, with D possibly being TRBD1 (5 bases). V was cut by 0 bases and J by 0 bases, with 13 bases left in between. CDR1 and CDR2 from the germline V gene are SGHRS and YFSETQ. This CDR3 has 16 amino acids. The CDR3 DNA follows: TGCGCCAGCAGCTTGGAAGGGGCCCTTCCCTCCTACGAGCAGTACTTC. Translation: CASSLEGALPSYEQYF. Full variable domain (remainder filled in from reference TRBV5-1 and TRBJ2-7): KAGVTQTPRYLIKTRGQQVTLSCSPISGHRSVSWYQQTPGQGLQFLFEYFSETQRNKGNFPGRFSGRQFSNSRSEMNVSTLELGDSALYLCASSLEGALPSYEQYFGPGTRLTVT.

This clonotype was counted only a few times. The chain employs TRBV7-9 and TRBJ2-3; D uncertain. The V end lost 5 bases, the J end lost 1 base, and 13 bases lay between the germline ends. Germline V gives CDR1 SEHNR, CDR2 FQNEAQ (reference sequence). The CDR3 is made up of 15 amino acids. In DNA, the CDR3 is TGTGCCAGCAGCCCCGTGGGGTCAGGCACAGATACGCAGTATTTT. This sequence encodes CASSPVGSGTDTQYF. Full variable domain (missing parts from reference TRBV7-9 and TRBJ2-3): DTGVSQNPRHKITKRGQNVTFRCDPISEHNRLYWYRQTLGQGPEFLTYFQNEAQLEKSRLLSDRFSAERPKGSFSTLEIQRTEQGDSAMYLCASSPVGSGTDTQYFGPGTRLTVL.

To note about this clonotype: This could be a read error, since a much larger clone is one nucleotide away. The J gene is TRBJ2-1, the V gene TRBV27; 7 positions agree with TRBD1. Germline trimming cut 6 bases from V and 10 bases from J; bases unmatched to any gene: 6. This CDR3 region has 12 residues. Looked up from germline, CDR1 is MNHEY and CDR2 is SMNVEV (reference sequence). In DNA, the CDR3 is TGTGCCAGCAGGACAGGGTCCTACGAGCAGTTCTTC. Its protein product is CASRTGSYEQFF.

This chain uses TRBV6-5 with TRBJ1-1; possible D gene TRBD1, 6 bases. The CDR3 spans 12 residues. V was trimmed by 6 bases and J by 8 bases, leaving 13 bases between them. From germline, CDR1 is MNHEY and CDR2 SVGAGI. CDR3 amino acids: CASSGDKAEAFF. In DNA, the CDR3 is TGTGCCAGCAGCGGGGACAAAGCCGAAGCTTTCTTT.

The V and J genes are TRBV7-9 and TRBJ2-7, with 8 nucleotides matching TRBD2. CDR1 is SEHNR, CDR2 FQNEAQ, per germline (reference sequence). The CDR3 has 14 amino acids. J was trimmed by 7 bases and V by 1 base; bases with no gene match: 6. CDR3 sequence (DNA): TGTGCCAGCAGCTTAGATGCGGGGGGACGGGAGCAGTACTTC. Translated, it gives CASSLDAGGREQYF. Supplemented by reference TRBV7-9 and TRBJ2-7, the full variable domain reads DTGVSQNPRHKITKRGQNVTFRCDPISEHNRLYWYRQTLGQGPEFLTYFQNEAQLEKSRLLSDRFSAERPKGSFSTLEIQRTEQGDSAMYLCASSLDAGGREQYFGPGTRLTVT.

This clonotype appeared once. A single base separates this from a much larger clone, so it may be a read error. CDR3 in amino acids: CASTPKSGGSYEQYF. CDR3 in DNA: TGTGCCAGCACCCCAAAAAGCGGGGGATCCTACGAGCAGTACTTC. The V call is TRBV7-2, the J call TRBJ2-7; 8 bases align to TRBD2. V lost 7 bases, J lost 1 base, and 9 bases stayed unmatched. The CDR3 spans 15 residues. Germline-derived CDR1 and CDR2 are SGHTA and FQGNSA.

This clonotype was counted only a few times. This chain joins TRBV28 and TRBJ2-5; tentatively, D is TRBD2 (5 bases). V was shortened by 1 base and J by 2 bases, with 11 bases between the two germline ends. The CDR3 covers 15 residues. The germline CDR1 and CDR2 sequences are MDHEN and SYDVKM. The CDR3 coding sequence is TGTGCCAGCAGTTTATCCGGGGTAGGACAAGAGACCCAGTACTTC. This gives the protein CASSLSGVGQETQYF.